The rows below give T cell receptor beta chains drawn from one sample of a study of T cells after yellow fever vaccination. Using its own MiXCR run on the 5' RACE reads, TCRdb lists one record per CDR3 protein. Altogether 500,000 to 650,000 distinct CDR3 sequences are present, about 12% being singletons, with the ten largest covering under 15%. The material was PBMCs, obtained on the day of the yellow fever booster vaccination. The receptor set was obtained from a man under 40 who received the YFV17D yellow fever vaccine. Each CDR3 is given with its conserved first and last residue. D genes are given only for firm matches. Clone size is given for some rows only: seen once, a few or many times, or a class if the clone is expanded.

CDR3 protein | CDR3 DNA | D gene | J gene | V gene | clone size
CSARDVGPDTQYF | TGCAGTGCTAGAGATGTAGGGCCAGATACGCAGTATTTT | . | TRBJ2-3 | TRBV20-1 | .
CSSASYNEQFF | TGTAGTAGTGCCTCCTACAATGAGCAGTTCTTC | . | TRBJ2-1 | TRBV14 | .
CAWSGMQGQPQHF | TGTGCCTGGAGTGGAATGCAGGGTCAGCCCCAGCATTTT | . | TRBJ1-5 | TRBV30 | few
CASSPRLAAHNEQFF | TGTGCCAGCAGTCCTCGACTAGCGGCCCACAATGAGCAGTTCTTC | TRBD2 | TRBJ2-1 | TRBV6-5 | few
CASMGGPHEAFF | TGTGCCAGTATGGGGGGGCCGCATGAAGCTTTCTTT | . | TRBJ1-1 | TRBV27 | few
CATSRDRTGWTDTQYF | TGTGCCACCAGCAGAGATCGGACAGGGTGGACAGATACGCAGTATTTT | TRBD1 | TRBJ2-3 | TRBV15 | few
CAWNEGADTGELFF | TGTGCCTGGAACGAGGGCGCGGACACCGGGGAGCTGTTTTTT | . | TRBJ2-2 | TRBV30 | once
CASSPTNEQFF | TGTGCCAGCAGTCCCACCAATGAGCAGTTCTTC | . | TRBJ2-1 | TRBV6-2/TRBV6-3 | many
CSALGGQLNQPQHF | TGCAGTGCCTTAGGGGGACAGCTAAATCAGCCCCAGCATTTT | TRBD1 | TRBJ1-5 | TRBV20-1 | .
CSASNRETQYF | TGCAGTGCTTCAAACAGAGAGACCCAGTACTTC | . | TRBJ2-5 | TRBV20-1 | .
CASSQAAGSTYEQYF | TGCGCCAGCAGCCAAGCGGCGGGAAGTACCTACGAGCAGTACTTC | . | TRBJ2-7 | TRBV4-3 | .
CASSGFYNEQFF | TGTGCCAGCAGTGGTTTCTACAATGAGCAGTTCTTC | . | TRBJ2-1 | TRBV25-1 | few
CASRSSGAPDTQYF | TGTGCCAGCAGGTCTAGCGGAGCTCCAGATACGCAGTATTTT | TRBD2 | TRBJ2-3 | TRBV6-1 | .
CASSPLTAPNIQYF | TGCGCCAGCAGTCCCTTGACAGCGCCAAACATTCAGTACTTC | . | TRBJ2-4 | TRBV10-1 | few
CASSEWNSPLHF | TGTGCCAGCAGTGAATGGAATTCACCCCTCCACTTT | . | TRBJ1-6 | TRBV25-1 | few
CASSLSREALVRQYF | TGTGCCAGCAGTTTATCACGGGAGGCCCTGGTGCGGCAGTACTTC | TRBD2 | TRBJ2-7 | TRBV12-3/TRBV12-4 | few
CSVQPSVYNEQFF | TGCAGCGTCCAACCTAGCGTTTACAATGAGCAGTTCTTC | . | TRBJ2-1 | TRBV29-1 | .
CASSLSLGRGQPQHF | TGTGCCAGCAGCTTAAGCCTCGGCCGGGGTCAGCCCCAGCATTTT | . | TRBJ1-5 | TRBV7-2 | .
CSATGPPLDYNEQFF | TGCAGTGCAACCGGCCCCCCCTTGGACTACAATGAGCAGTTCTTC | . | TRBJ2-1 | TRBV20-1 | few
CASSFWDRETQYF | TGTGCCAGCAGTTTCTGGGACAGAGAGACCCAGTACTTC | TRBD1 | TRBJ2-5 | TRBV12-3/TRBV12-4 | few
CASSFRTVYNEQFF | TGTGCCAGCAGTTTCAGGACAGTTTACAATGAGCAGTTCTTC | . | TRBJ2-1 | TRBV12-3/TRBV12-4 | .
CASSLSAGAVTSSYNEQFF | TGTGCCAGCAGTTTATCAGCAGGGGCAGTGACTAGCTCCTACAATGAGCAGTTCTTC | . | TRBJ2-1 | TRBV27 | few
CASSSRTGADTQYF | TGCGCCAGCAGCTCACGGACAGGAGCAGATACGCAGTATTTT | TRBD1 | TRBJ2-3 | TRBV5-1 | .
CASSRSQNNQPQHF | TGTGCCAGTTCAAGGTCACAGAACAATCAGCCCCAGCATTTT | . | TRBJ1-5 | TRBV19 | .
CASSTDRGEDTQYF | TGCGCCAGCAGCACGGACAGGGGGGAAGATACGCAGTATTTT | TRBD1 | TRBJ2-3 | TRBV5-1 | few
CASSQDYASSYEQYF | TGCGCCAGCAGCCAAGATTATGCTAGCTCCTACGAGCAGTACTTC | . | TRBJ2-7 | TRBV4-3 | .
CSLRGQWGEQFF | TGCAGTCTACGTGGACAGTGGGGTGAGCAGTTCTTC | . | TRBJ2-1 | TRBV29-1 | .
CASSQAGTENNSPLHF | TGCGCCAGCAGCCAAGCCGGGACAGAGAATAATTCACCCCTCCACTTT | TRBD1 | TRBJ1-6 | TRBV4-1 | few
CASSILAGTQETQYF | TGTGCCAGCAGCATCTTAGCAGGGACCCAAGAGACCCAGTACTTC | . | TRBJ2-5 | TRBV7-6 | .
CASSFVQGSSEQYF | TGTGCCAGCAGTTTCGTACAGGGTTCCTCCGAGCAGTACTTC | . | TRBJ2-7 | TRBV6-5 | .
CASSSHRPGQGAFEAFF | TGTGCCAGCAGTTCTCATAGGCCGGGACAGGGGGCCTTTGAAGCTTTCTTT | TRBD1 | TRBJ1-1 | TRBV12-3/TRBV12-4 | .
CSAGRRTSGIVEQFF | TGCAGTGCAGGCAGAAGGACTAGCGGGATTGTTGAGCAGTTCTTC | TRBD2 | TRBJ2-1 | TRBV20-1 | .
CASSSGKVDTDTQYF | TGCGCCAGCAGCTCTGGGAAGGTGGACACGGATACGCAGTATTTT | . | TRBJ2-3 | TRBV5-1 | many
CSVGNGQGANEQFF | TGCAGCGTGGGGAATGGACAGGGGGCGAATGAGCAGTTCTTC | TRBD1 | TRBJ2-1 | TRBV29-1 | .
CASSQGTTVDEQFF | TGTGCCAGCAGCCAAGGGACAACCGTCGATGAGCAGTTCTTC | . | TRBJ2-1 | TRBV3-1 | .
CSVEKMGELFF | TGCAGCGTTGAAAAAATGGGGGAGCTGTTTTTT | . | TRBJ2-2 | TRBV29-1 | .
CASSLVRGLAGRIITGELFF | TGTGCCAGCAGCTTAGTTAGAGGTCTGGCGGGACGGATAATTACCGGGGAGCTGTTTTTT | . | TRBJ2-2 | TRBV7-8 | few
CASSPRPGGGTDTQYF | TGTGCCAGCAGTCCGAGACCAGGAGGAGGCACAGATACGCAGTATTTT | . | TRBJ2-3 | TRBV6-1 | .
CASRQVADGYTF | TGTGCCAGTAGACAGGTCGCGGATGGCTACACCTTC | . | TRBJ1-2 | TRBV19 | few
CSVYPVSSLREQFF | TGCAGCGTGTACCCGGTATCGTCACTCCGGGAGCAGTTCTTC | . | TRBJ2-1 | TRBV29-1 | .
CASSYGSSTEAFF | TGTGCCAGCAGTTACGGGAGCTCCACTGAAGCTTTCTTT | . | TRBJ1-1 | TRBV12-3/TRBV12-4 | .
CASSSMYQETQYF | TGCGCCAGCAGCTCTATGTACCAAGAGACCCAGTACTTC | . | TRBJ2-5 | TRBV5-1 | few
CASSLVGTKLAGAVTQYF | TGTGCCAGCAGCTTAGTTGGAACAAAGCTAGCGGGAGCGGTGACCCAGTACTTC | TRBD2 | TRBJ2-5 | TRBV11-2 | many
CASRPGLAGGNTGELFF | TGTGCCAGCAGGCCGGGACTAGCGGGAGGAAACACCGGGGAGCTGTTTTTT | TRBD2 | TRBJ2-2 | TRBV12-3/TRBV12-4 | few
CASSQDFGAREQFF | TGCGCCAGCAGCCAAGACTTTGGCGCTCGTGAGCAGTTCTTC | . | TRBJ2-1 | TRBV4-3 | many
CSAARTRPLHNEQFF | TGCAGTGCTGCAAGGACTAGACCCCTTCACAATGAGCAGTTCTTC | TRBD2 | TRBJ2-1 | TRBV20-1 | few
CASSGRPGTGPQNIQYF | TGTGCCAGCTCAGGAAGACCCGGGACAGGGCCCCAAAACATTCAGTACTTC | TRBD1 | TRBJ2-4 | TRBV18 | few
CASSKRATSNQPQHF | TGTGCCAGCAGTAAAAGGGCCACCTCCAATCAGCCCCAGCATTTT | . | TRBJ1-5 | TRBV27 | few
CASSVSGAGFSYNEQFF | TGTGCCAGCAGCGTCTCCGGAGCGGGATTCTCCTACAATGAGCAGTTCTTC | TRBD2 | TRBJ2-1 | TRBV9 | few
CSASLGNEQFF | TGCAGTGCTAGTTTGGGGAATGAGCAGTTCTTC | . | TRBJ2-1 | TRBV20-1 | few
CASSLRAGVEQYF | TGTGCCAGCAGTTTAAGGGCTGGCGTCGAGCAGTACTTC | . | TRBJ2-7 | TRBV12-3/TRBV12-4 | .
CASSLFAGKDTGELFF | TGTGCCAGCAGCTTATTCGCAGGGAAGGACACCGGGGAGCTGTTTTTT | . | TRBJ2-2 | TRBV7-2 | few
CSARDARDYEQYF | TGCAGTGCTAGAGACGCCAGGGACTACGAGCAGTACTTC | . | TRBJ2-7 | TRBV20-1 | .
CASSQGGTVSNYGYTF | TGCGCCAGCAGCCAAGGCGGGACAGTCTCTAACTATGGCTACACCTTC | TRBD1 | TRBJ1-2 | TRBV4-1 | .
CSVPGLGGLFF | TGCAGCGTTCCGGGACTAGGGGGTCTGTTCTTC | TRBD2 | TRBJ2-1 | TRBV29-1 | .
CASSLGQNRGYTF | TGTGCCAGCAGTTTAGGACAGAATCGTGGCTACACCTTC | . | TRBJ1-2 | TRBV12-3/TRBV12-4 | .
CAISERQNEQYF | TGTGCCATCAGTGAACGACAGAACGAGCAGTACTTC | . | TRBJ2-7 | TRBV10-3 | .